This TCR beta chain comes out of a study of cytomegalovirus exposure and HLA in healthy donors. In the case of this clone: Its antigen is not identified.

The CDR3 is 14 amino acids. The J segment lost 9 bases and the V segment lost 4 bases, leaving 8 bases of the junction unmatched. The V gene's germline CDR1 is MDHEN and CDR2 SYDVKM. Vbeta (60) and Jbeta (13) primers were used in the PCR. The repertoire was sequenced with immunoSEQ multiplex PCR; TCRdb's copy has only in-frame clones and lacks some. The sample lists about 130,000 clones, under 90% occurring once. General study findings and limits: When analyzed later, the rates of TCR association showed variation by HLA locus, with DRB1 the most and HLA-C the fewest. CMV serostatus alone was available as immune exposure information.

The sequencing input was PBMCs. The gene calls are TRBV28 and TRBJ2-1; 8 bases match TRBD1. This receptor was taken from a woman aged 40 to 55 in good health and CMV-seronegative. This CDR3 reads CASSSPSTGVEQFF. The CDR3 DNA reads as TGTGCCAGCAGTTCTCCATCGACAGGGGTTGAGCAGTTCTTC. Full variable domain (rest looked up from reference TRBV28 and TRBJ2-1): DVKVTQSSRYLVKRTGEKVFLECVQDMDHENMFWYRQDPGLGLRLIYFSYDVKMKEKGDIPEGYSVSREKKERFSLILESASTNQTSMYLCASSSPSTGVEQFFGPGTRLTVL.